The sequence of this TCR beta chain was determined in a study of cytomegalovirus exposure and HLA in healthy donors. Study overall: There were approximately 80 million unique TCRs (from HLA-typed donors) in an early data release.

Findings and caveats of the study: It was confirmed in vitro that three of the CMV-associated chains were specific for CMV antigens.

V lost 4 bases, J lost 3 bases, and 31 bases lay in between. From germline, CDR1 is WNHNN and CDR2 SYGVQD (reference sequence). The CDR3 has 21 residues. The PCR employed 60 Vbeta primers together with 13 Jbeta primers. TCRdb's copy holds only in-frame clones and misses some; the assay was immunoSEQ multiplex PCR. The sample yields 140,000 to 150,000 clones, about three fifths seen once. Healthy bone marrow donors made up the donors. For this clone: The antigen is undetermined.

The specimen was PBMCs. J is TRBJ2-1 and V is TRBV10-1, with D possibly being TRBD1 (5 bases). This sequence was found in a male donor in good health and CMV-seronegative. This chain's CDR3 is CASSGGPRIVTVRRNYNEQFF. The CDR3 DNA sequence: TGCGCCAGCAGTGGGGGCCCCAGAATTGTGACAGTTCGCAGAAACTACAATGAGCAGTTCTTC.